A selection of T cell receptor beta chains follows, all from one sample in a study of T-cell reconstitution after alpha-beta-depleted transplantation in children. TCRdb re-derived calls from the PCR reads in MiXCR, one entry per CDR3 protein. The sample shows 200,000 to 250,000 distinct CDR3 sequences, 8.4% of them seen only once. The sample here was PBMCs, mostly from graft donor cells, taken 360 days after TCRalphabeta/CD19-depleted stem cell transplant. Source of these receptors: a male patient aged 2-9 years who had a stem cell transplant for acute myeloid leukemia, so the T cells may come from the graft donor. Both conserved end residues are part of each CDR3. The order of the fields is V gene, CDR3 protein.

>TRBV7-6
CASSLAGGTDTQYF
>TRBV3-1
CVVAGANTGELFF
>TRBV20-1
CSASWGYGYTF
>TRBV20-1
CSARDRETQYF
>TRBV7-9
CASSLAYTDTQYF
>TRBV6-6
CASGGAGELFF
>TRBV11-2
CASTRQGPRGYEQYF
>TRBV12-3/TRBV12-4
CASSLARLGEQFF
>TRBV29-1
CSVLGGAASSYEQYF
>TRBV12-3/TRBV12-4
CASSFVGPPRSYNEQFF
>TRBV29-1
CSVVQGITGELFF
>TRBV5-1
CASSSEVWETQYF
>TRBV12-3/TRBV12-4
CASSPLAGDTQYF
>TRBV7-2
CASSHTAGYSTGELFF
>TRBV20-1
CSARDGGYHTEAFF
>TRBV12-3/TRBV12-4
CASSLLGDNTEAFF
>TRBV5-1
CASSLRDGSTDTQYF
>TRBV5-1
CASSGTANTEPFF
>TRBV20-1
CSARIAGGKETQYF
>TRBV12-3/TRBV12-4
CASSLLAGRSYEQYF
>TRBV7-8
CASSLDGQGIPGGIQYF
>TRBV5-1
CASSVSGRANEQFF
>TRBV3-1
CASSHYRATNEKLFF
>TRBV2
CASSATSLDEQFF
>TRBV6-2/TRBV6-3
CASSLLLQVWKQFF
>TRBV7-2
CASSLGGRNTGELFF
>TRBV20-1
CSASWSQETQYF
>TRBV20-1
CSAPPTRGNSPIHTYSEQFF
>TRBV12-5
CASGQTSGRSLRTGELFF
>TRBV5-1
CASSSLGHPITNEQFF
>TRBV5-1
CASSPTGGNYGYTF
>TRBV20-1
CSASMGGGYGYTF
>TRBV5-1
CASSLTFLNTGELFF
>TRBV7-7
CASSLGRGSTDTQYF
>TRBV7-3
CASSLDGRSYNSPLHF
>TRBV30
CAWSMRGNTDTQYF
>TRBV5-6
CASSLAWTTTDTQYF
>TRBV20-1
CSATGDNEQFF
>TRBV20-1
CSARAVETQYF
>TRBV4-3
CASSQDPTINTGELFF
>TRBV7-3
CASSLTSGSPFNEQFF
>TRBV9
CASSVRDRAYNEQFF
>TRBV19
CASSPEGYGYTF
>TRBV4-2
CASSQGRDRYGYTF
>TRBV12-3/TRBV12-4
CASSLELTGLHF
>TRBV29-1
CSVIPGTDTQYF
>TRBV20-1
CSAREGGTSSFNEQFF
>TRBV12-3/TRBV12-4
CASLSQEVGNQPQHF
>TRBV6-2/TRBV6-3
CASSRIPGVQAGELFF
>TRBV20-1
CSARAIAGGPIYEQYF
>TRBV24-1
CATSYGARDTQYF
>TRBV19
CASSKRTGDYSGNTIYF
>TRBV5-1
CASSLEGQVNQPQHF
>TRBV5-1
CASKRAEGNTIYF